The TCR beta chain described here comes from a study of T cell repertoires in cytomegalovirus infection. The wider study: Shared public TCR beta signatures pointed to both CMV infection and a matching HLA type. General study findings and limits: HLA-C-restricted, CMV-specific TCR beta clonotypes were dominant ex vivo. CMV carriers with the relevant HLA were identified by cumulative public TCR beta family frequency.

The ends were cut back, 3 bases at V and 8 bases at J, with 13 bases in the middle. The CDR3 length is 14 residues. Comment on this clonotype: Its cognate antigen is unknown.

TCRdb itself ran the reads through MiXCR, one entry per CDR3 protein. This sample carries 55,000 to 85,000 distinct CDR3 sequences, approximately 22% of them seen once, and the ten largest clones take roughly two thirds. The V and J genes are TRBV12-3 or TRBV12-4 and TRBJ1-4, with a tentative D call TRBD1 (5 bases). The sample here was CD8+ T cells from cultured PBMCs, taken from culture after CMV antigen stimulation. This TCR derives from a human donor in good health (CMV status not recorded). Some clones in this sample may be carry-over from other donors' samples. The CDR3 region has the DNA TGTGCCAGCAGTTTCGGGGGAGATACCGAAAAACTGTTTTTT. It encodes CASSFGGDTEKLFF.